There are a few counts of the clone carrying this TCR beta chain. Antigen unknown. The data are from a study of identical twins. General observations from the study: Models came in too low on out-of-frame TCR alpha sharing in monozygotic twins.

The CDR3 spans 14 residues. CDR1 is MNHNS, CDR2 SASEGT, per germline. V was clipped by 2 bases and J by 2 bases, with 9 bases between them. MiXCR, run by TCRdb on the 5' RACE reads, gives a single entry per CDR3 protein. The sample gives under 900,000 distinct CDR3 sequences, about 20% of which show up once; around 13% is in the top ten. This sample also appeared in a second study, on T cells expressing NK-cell markers.

This clonotype was sampled from a woman in her late teens or twenties in good health. Sequencing input: PBMCs. The chain couples TRBV6-1 to TRBJ1-2, with D possibly being TRBD1 (5 bases). Here the CDR3 reads CASSEPGRNYGYTF. DNA of the CDR3: TGTGCCAGCAGTGAACCGGGACGGAACTATGGCTACACCTTC.